The next 23 T cell receptor beta chains were all read from a single sample in a study of blood T cell repertoires in COVID-19. Produced via immunoSEQ multiplex PCR; TCRdb's table is partial and in-frame only. The sample includes about 150,000 clones, about 80% of them seen just once. The sequenced sample consisted of peripheral blood. The receptors originated from a man aged 55 to 70 with acute or convalescent COVID-19.

The chain has TRBV29-1 and TRBJ2-3; possibly TRBD1 for D (6 bases). The CDR3 runs 11 residues. V was shortened by 5 bases and J by 11 bases, with 14 bases between the two germline ends. Germline-derived CDR1 and CDR2 are SQVTM and ANQGSEA. CDR3 sequence: CSVMTGAQQYF. DNA of the CDR3: TGCAGCGTTATGACAGGTGCGCAGCAGTATTTT.

The chain links TRBV5-4 to TRBJ2-7, with TRBD2 matching 13 bases. CDR3 length: 15 amino acids. Trimming cost V 5 bases and J 7 bases; bases outside gene matches: 9. CDR1 and CDR2 from the germline V gene are SGHNT and YYREEE (reference sequence). CDR3 amino acids: CASSKLAGGPEEQYF. The CDR3, as DNA: TGTGCCAGCAGTAAACTAGCGGGAGGGCCTGAGGAGCAGTACTTC.

This clone has a handful of counts. The genes are TRBV6-5 and TRBJ1-3, with a possible D match to TRBD1 (6 bases). Germline V gives CDR1 MNHEY, CDR2 SVGAGI. This CDR3 has 14 residues. The V gene lost 6 bases and the J gene lost 0 bases, with 9 bases spanning the gap. The CDR3 DNA follows: TGTGCCAGCAGACAGGGTTCCTCTGGAAACACCATATATTTT. Translation gives CASRQGSSGNTIYF.

The rearrangement joins TRBV19 to TRBJ1-5, with no clear D. This CDR3 region has 15 residues. The V and J ends lost 3 bases and 7 bases respectively, with 16 bases between them. The germline V gene encodes CDR1 LNHDA and CDR2 SQIVND (reference sequence). CDR3 residues: CASSILRPEGQPQHF. The CDR3 DNA follows: TGTGCCAGTAGTATTCTCCGGCCCGAGGGCCAGCCCCAGCATTTT.

This chain joins TRBV19 and TRBJ1-6, with 7 bases identical to TRBD1. Germline V CDR1 and CDR2: LNHDA, SQIVND (reference sequence). V trimming: 7 bases; J trimming: 4 bases; junction bases outside the gene matches: 4. CDR3 length: 14 amino acids. DNA for the CDR3: TGTGCCAGTAAAACGGGACAGTATAATTCACCCCTCCACTTT. As protein: CASKTGQYNSPLHF.

The chain joins TRBV6-5 to TRBJ2-7; D is unclear. Trimming shortened V by 6 bases and J by 2 bases, and 5 bases separated the two germline ends. The V gene's germline CDR1 is MNHEY and CDR2 SVGAGI. The CDR3 is 11 amino acids. CDR3 region: CASRGPYEQYF. The DNA for the CDR3 is TGTGCCAGCAGGGGCCCCTACGAGCAGTACTTC.

CDR3 sequence (DNA): TGTGCCAGCAGCACCAGACAGGGCAATAGCAATCAGCCCCAGCATTTT. It encodes CASSTRQGNSNQPQHF. This rearrangement joins TRBV5-8 to TRBJ1-5, with 7 bases lining up with TRBD1. With 4 bases clipped from V and 0 bases from J, the junction kept 7 bases outside the gene matches. The CDR3 totals 16 residues. CDR1 and CDR2 (germline): SGHTS, YDEGEE.

The rearrangement links TRBV4-2 to TRBJ2-4, with 13 bases identical to TRBD2. Trimming cost V 0 bases and J 6 bases; bases outside gene matches: 11. The CDR3 runs to 19 residues. Germline CDR1 LGHNA, CDR2 YNFKEQ. The CDR3 region is CASSQEKLAGGTGANIQYF. CDR3 bases: TGTGCCAGCAGCCAAGAAAAACTAGCGGGGGGGACAGGTGCAAACATTCAGTACTTC.

The V call is TRBV25-1, the J call TRBJ2-4; 7 bases map to TRBD2. The CDR3 has 16 amino acids. CDR1 is MGHDK, CDR2 SYGVNS, per germline. V was clipped by 6 bases and J by 1 base; unmatched bases: 9. CDR3 amino acids: CASRVGGKFAKNIQYF. As DNA, the CDR3 is TGTGCCAGCAGGGTGGGAGGGAAGTTCGCCAAAAACATTCAGTACTTC. Drawing the rest from reference TRBV25-1 and TRBJ2-4, the complete variable domain is EADIYQTPRYLVIGTGKKITLECSQTMGHDKMYWYQQDPGMELHLIHYSYGVNSTEKGDLSSESTVSRIRTEHFPLTLESARPSHTSQYLCASRVGGKFAKNIQYFGAGTRLSVL.

This sequence joins TRBV20-1 and TRBJ2-5; no firm D call. CDR3 length equals 11 residues. Germline CDR1 DFQATT, CDR2 SNEGSKA (reference sequence). Trimming took 1 base from V and 4 from J, leaving 4 bases between them. CDR3 in DNA: TGCAGTGCTAGAGTCCGAGAGACCCAGTACTTC. It yields the protein CSARVRETQYF.

This chain uses TRBV19 with TRBJ1-5, with no clear D. The CDR3 has 15 amino acids. Trimming left V 2 bases short and J 4 bases short, with 12 bases between. From germline, CDR1 is LNHDA and CDR2 SQIVND (reference sequence). The chain's CDR3 is CASSIIAGPNQPQHF. The CDR3 DNA sequence: TGTGCCAGTAGTATAATCGCAGGCCCGAATCAGCCCCAGCATTTT.

This sequence joins TRBV18 and TRBJ2-7; 9 bases fit TRBD1. The CDR3 contains 15 residues. Germline lookup yields CDR1 KGHSH and CDR2 LQKENI. Trimming removed 5 bases from V and 2 bases from J; junction bases left unmatched: 7. The CDR3 DNA reads TGTGCCAGCTCAAGGGGACAGGGATCTCCCTACGAGCAGTACTTC. Its translation is CASSRGQGSPYEQYF.

V usage is TRBV28 and J usage is TRBJ2-7, with 10 bases that match TRBD1. CDR3 size: 15 residues. The germline V gene has CDR1 MDHEN and CDR2 SYDVKM. The junction had 9 bases not matched to a gene; V was cut back by 6 bases and J by 4 bases. The CDR3 region has the DNA TGTGCCAGCAGCCTCGCCGGGACAGGGGTTTACGAGCAGTACTTC. Its translation is CASSLAGTGVYEQYF.

This clone has only a few counts. The chain joins TRBV6-5 to TRBJ1-2; no firm D call. Germline CDR1 reads MNHEY; CDR2 reads SVGAGI. V was clipped by 5 bases and J by 5 bases, with 18 bases between them. There are 15 residues in the CDR3. The CDR3 sequence is CASSTEANPLYGYTF. The CDR3 nucleotides read TGTGCCAGCAGTACGGAGGCTAATCCACTTTATGGCTACACCTTC.

V and J are TRBV4-2 and TRBJ1-1; D is undetermined. Trimming cost V 1 base and J 1 base, with 10 bases left between them. Germline V gene sequence: CDR1 LGHNA, CDR2 YNFKEQ. This CDR3 is 15 amino acids long. This CDR3 reads CASSQASTPNTEAFF. Written as DNA, the CDR3 is TGTGCCAGCAGCCAAGCCTCGACACCGAACACTGAAGCTTTCTTT.

The J gene is TRBJ1-5, the V gene TRBV6-5; D may be TRBD1 (6 bases). Per the germline V gene, CDR1 is MNHEY and CDR2 is SVGAGI. The CDR3 is made up of 14 amino acids. This chain's CDR3 is CVVGQRNSNQPQHF. The CDR3 bases are TGTGTCGTCGGACAGAGAAATAGCAATCAGCCCCAGCATTTT.

A few counts support this clone. The J gene is TRBJ1-2, the V gene TRBV9; perhaps TRBD1 as D (5 bases). The germline gives CDR1 SGDLS, CDR2 YYNGEE. V lost 7 bases, J lost 3 bases, and 19 bases lay in between. This CDR3 region has 15 residues. The CDR3 DNA reads TGTGCCAGCGGCCTCGGCTGGGGGGGAGACTATGGCTACACCTTC. Translating it yields CASGLGWGGDYGYTF.

The chain joins TRBV7-9 to TRBJ1-2; TRBD1 is a possible D gene (6 bases). Germline CDR1 SEHNR, CDR2 FQNEAQ (reference sequence). The CDR3 loop spans 13 amino acids. V was trimmed by 3 bases and J by 5 bases, leaving 10 bases between them. This chain's CDR3 is CASSLFQGYGYTF. In DNA form, the CDR3 reads TGTGCCAGCAGCTTGTTTCAGGGGTATGGCTACACCTTC.

The J gene is TRBJ1-6, the V gene TRBV4-1, with D possibly matching TRBD1 (5 bases). CDR1 MGHRA and CDR2 YSYEKL come from the germline V gene. The CDR3 spans 15 residues. V lost 0 bases and J 6 bases, leaving 9 bases between the germline ends. CDR3 sequence: CASSQERGSNSPLHF. CDR3 DNA sequence: TGCGCCAGCAGCCAAGAGCGGGGCTCTAATTCACCCCTCCACTTT.

The V gene is TRBV23-1, the J gene TRBJ2-7; 8 bases are shared with TRBD2. Being an ORF, TRBV23-1 has a function that is uncertain. The J segment lost 3 bases and the V segment lost 1 base, leaving 8 bases of the junction unmatched. This CDR3 has 16 amino acids. The CDR3 bases are TGCGCCAGCAGTCAATTCATCCTAGCGGGTTGCTACGAGCAGTACTTC. This encodes CASSQFILAGCYEQYF.

Here the CDR3 reads CASSLDRFSSYNEQFF. For the CDR3, the DNA is TGTGCCAGCAGCTTAGATCGGTTTAGCTCCTACAATGAGCAGTTCTTC. This chain links TRBV11-2 with TRBJ2-1; D call uncertain. V was trimmed by 0 bases and J by 0 bases, leaving 9 bases between them. The germline CDR1 and CDR2 sequences are SGHAT and FQNNGV. This CDR3 comprises 16 residues.

The chain couples TRBV4-2 to TRBJ1-2; D unclear. Trimming shortened V by 0 bases and J by 8 bases, and 10 bases separated the two germline ends. The CDR3 extends over 13 amino acids. In germline, CDR1 is LGHNA, CDR2 YNFKEQ. The CDR3: CASSQESGNGYTF. The CDR3 nucleotides read TGTGCCAGCAGCCAAGAGTCGGGGAACGGCTACACCTTC.

The rearrangement uses TRBV9 and TRBJ2-3; 8 positions match TRBD2. V was pared by 5 bases and J by 3 bases, with 5 bases of the junction left unmatched. The CDR3 contains 14 residues. From germline, CDR1 is SGDLS and CDR2 YYNGEE. The CDR3, as DNA: TGTGCCAGCAGTCTTAGCGGGGTGACAGATACGCAGTATTTT. This encodes CASSLSGVTDTQYF.